The source of this T cell receptor (beta chain) is a study of T cell repertoires in aging, cancer and after chemotherapy. The CDR3 contains 15 residues. The V gene lost 5 bases and the J gene lost 4 bases, with 17 bases spanning the gap. Looked up from germline, CDR1 is MNHNS and CDR2 is SASEGT. As regards this clonotype: A much larger clone is a single base away; this may be a read error.

TRB rearrangements spanning V, D and J were amplified using mixed TRB-A/B primers. MiXCR, run by TCRdb on the multiplex PCR reads, gives a single entry per CDR3 protein. The data hold 10,000 to 15,000 distinct CDR3 sequences, with 25% to 30% observed a single time. The template was genomic DNA from peripheral blood, not RNA. This receptor was identified in a human donor with a blood cancer. The genes are TRBV6-1 and TRBJ1-2; no reliable D call. The sequencing sample was made of blood. CDR3 coding DNA: TGTGCCAGCAGTTCCGGGATCCCGTGGGGCTATGGCTACACCTTC. Protein sequence: CASSSGIPWGYGYTF.